Presented here are 18 T cell receptor beta chains from one specimen sequenced in a study of Ad26.COV2.S vaccination and SARS-CoV-2 variants. Profiling relied on immunoSEQ multiplex PCR, and the TCRdb table lists in-frame clones only, not all of them. The sample includes over 90,000 clones, over 70% seen only once; the top ten take 15% to 20%. The material sequenced was peripheral blood, taken after recovery from COVID-19. The origin of the receptors is a human donor who had recovered from COVID-19.

The rearrangement links TRBV10-3 to TRBJ2-6, with unresolved D. The CDR3 consists of 16 residues. Per germline, CDR1 ENHRY and CDR2 SYGVKD. Between the trimmed V and J ends, which lost 5 bases and 0 bases, there was a span of 11 bases. CDR3 protein: CAISPTRSSGANVLTF. The CDR3 DNA follows: TGTGCCATCAGTCCGACACGCAGCTCTGGGGCCAACGTCCTGACTTTC.

A note on this clone: Different DNA sequences within this sample yield the same CDR3. This chain connects TRBV7-2 to TRBJ2-3; D may be TRBD1 or TRBD2 (5 bases each). Per the germline V gene, CDR1 is SGHTA and CDR2 is FQGNSA. The CDR3 length is 15 residues. V lost 0 bases to trimming and J lost 0 bases, with 7 bases between them. DNA for the CDR3: TGTGCCAGCAGCTTAGCTGGGGACAGCACAGATACGCAGTATTTT. The encoded protein is CASSLAGDSTDTQYF.

This rearrangement joins TRBV7-9 to TRBJ1-1; D gene uncertain. V lost 0 bases, J lost 7 bases, and 12 bases lay in between. The germline gives CDR1 SEHNR, CDR2 FQNEAQ (reference sequence). The CDR3 is made up of 14 amino acids. This chain's CDR3 is CASSLAKTTDEAFF. The CDR3 nucleotides are TGTGCCAGCAGCTTAGCTAAAACAACCGATGAAGCTTTCTTT.

The V and J genes are TRBV10-2 and TRBJ2-1; 11 bases fit TRBD2. Looked up from germline, CDR1 is WSHSY and CDR2 is SAAADI. This CDR3 is 14 amino acids long. Germline trimming cut 6 bases from V and 9 bases from J; bases unmatched to any gene: 7. CDR3 nucleotides: TGCGCCAGCAGCAGACTAGCGGGATCTGGTGAGCAGTTCTTC. Its protein product is CASSRLAGSGEQFF.

This clone occurred once. The J gene is TRBJ1-4, the V gene TRBV5-6; 7 bases match TRBD1. CDR1 SGHDT and CDR2 YYEEEE come from the germline V gene. V gave up 2 bases and J gave up 8 bases; unmatched junction bases: 9. The CDR3 sequence is 15 residues long. The CDR3 nucleotides read TGTGCCAGCAGCTTAACAGGGGAATTCGGGGAAAAACTGTTTTTT. Its translation is CASSLTGEFGEKLFF.

This chain links TRBV11-2 with TRBJ2-3, with a possible D match to TRBD1 (6 bases). Germline assignment: CDR1 SGHAT and CDR2 FQNNGV. Trimming cost V 5 bases and J 1 base, with 16 bases left between them. This CDR3 is built from 16 residues. In DNA, the CDR3 is TGTGCCAGCAGCCACAGGGTGGCAGGAGGCACAGATACGCAGTATTTT. Its protein product is CASSHRVAGGTDTQYF.

The genes are TRBV7-3 and TRBJ2-7; D is possibly TRBD1 or TRBD2 (6 bases each). The CDR3 runs to 15 residues. From germline, CDR1 is SGHTA and CDR2 FQGTGA. The V and J ends lost 3 bases and 0 bases respectively, with 12 bases between them. Here the CDR3 reads CASSLGGAASYEQYF. Here the CDR3 DNA reads TGTGCCAGCAGCTTGGGGGGCGCTGCCTCCTACGAGCAGTACTTC. The full variable domain, with the rest looked up from reference TRBV7-3 and TRBJ2-7, is GAGVSQTPSNKVTEKGKYVELRCDPISGHTALYWYRQSLGQGPEFLIYFQGTGAADDSGLPNDRFFAVRPEGSVSTLKIQRTERGDSAVYLCASSLGGAASYEQYFGPGTRLTVT.

The chain combines TRBV12-5 with TRBJ2-7, with TRBD1 as a possible D gene (6 bases). V was clipped by 5 bases and J by 7 bases, with 12 bases between them. The CDR3 has 12 residues. Germline V gene lookup returns CDR1 LGHNT and CDR2 FRNRAP. The CDR3 is CASGSTGNEQYF. The CDR3 bases are TGTGCTAGTGGTAGTACAGGGAATGAGCAGTACTTC.

This chain connects TRBV19 to TRBJ2-1; TRBD1 matches 11 bases. The germline gives CDR1 LNHDA, CDR2 SQIVND (reference sequence). V lost 3 bases to trimming and J lost 8 bases; unmatched junction nucleotides: 6. This CDR3 spans 15 amino acids. The CDR3 spells CASSIPGTGGHEQFF. CDR3 coding DNA: TGTGCCAGTAGTATCCCCGGGACAGGGGGTCATGAGCAGTTCTTC.

This chain joins TRBV28 and TRBJ1-5; TRBD1 might be the D (5 bases). This CDR3 spans 15 amino acids. The germline V gene has CDR1 MDHEN and CDR2 SYDVKM. Between the trimmed V and J ends, which lost 5 bases and 2 bases, there was a span of 13 bases. The CDR3 protein is CASSTGEIGNQPQHF. The CDR3 DNA reads TGTGCCAGCAGTACGGGGGAAATCGGCAATCAGCCCCAGCATTTT.

This chain links TRBV28 with TRBJ2-7; D is ambiguous. The CDR3 consists of 12 residues. Germline V gives CDR1 MDHEN, CDR2 SYDVKM. Trimming took off 8 bases at V and 3 bases at J, with 11 bases between the two ends. The CDR3 nucleotides read TGTGCCAGCTCTGTGGTGAGCTACGAGCAGTACTTC. It translates to CASSVVSYEQYF.

The V gene is TRBV2, the J gene TRBJ2-1, with a tentative D call TRBD2 (6 bases). V lost 7 bases and J lost 6, with 13 bases in between. Germline loops: CDR1 SNHLY, CDR2 FYNNEI. The CDR3 spans 13 residues. The CDR3 spells CASNGDFGNEQFF. CDR3 in DNA: TGTGCCAGCAATGGGGACTTCGGCAATGAGCAGTTCTTC.

The rearrangement uses TRBV7-3 and TRBJ2-6, with 10 bases matching TRBD1. CDR3 length equals 18 residues. The V gene end was trimmed by 4 bases and the J gene end by 0 bases; junction bases not matched to a gene: 6. Germline CDR1 and CDR2: SGHTA and FQGTGA. The CDR3 coding sequence is TGTGCCAGCAGCTCCCCGACAGGGGGCACCTCTGGGGCCAACGTCCTGACTTTC. This sequence encodes CASSSPTGGTSGANVLTF.

The chain carries TRBV2 and TRBJ2-1, with no clear D. V was shortened by 2 bases and J by 3 bases, with 8 bases between the two germline ends. This CDR3 is built from 14 residues. Germline-derived CDR1 and CDR2 are SNHLY and FYNNEI. CDR3 coding DNA: TGTGCCAGCAGTGAACAGGCGATCTACAATGAGCAGTTCTTC. Its protein product is CASSEQAIYNEQFF. The variable domain in full, completed from reference TRBV2 and TRBJ2-1, reads EPEVTQTPSHQVTQMGQEVILRCVPISNHLYFYWYRQILGQKVEFLVSFYNNEISEKSEIFDDQFSVERPDGSNFTLKIRSTKLEDSAMYFCASSEQAIYNEQFFGPGTRLTVL.

The chain employs TRBV11-2 and TRBJ2-4; the D gene is possibly TRBD1 (6 bases). The CDR3 loop spans 15 amino acids. The V end lost 6 bases, the J end lost 0 bases, and 12 bases lay between the germline ends. Germline CDR1 SGHAT, CDR2 FQNNGV. The CDR3 loop reads CASSGQSEAKNIQYF. The CDR3 DNA follows: TGTGCCAGCAGTGGACAGTCGGAAGCCAAAAACATTCAGTACTTC.

There are a few counts of this clone. This same CDR3 is encoded by further DNA sequences in the sample. The chain is built from TRBV11-2 and TRBJ2-1; tentatively, D is TRBD1 (5 bases). Germline CDR1 reads SGHAT; CDR2 reads FQNNGV. V gave up 1 base and J gave up 7 bases, with 5 bases separating them. CDR3 length: 12 residues. As DNA, the CDR3 is TGTGCCAGCAGCTTAGGGACAAATGAGCAGTTCTTC. Translation: CASSLGTNEQFF.

This sequence joins TRBV9 and TRBJ2-7; D gene uncertain. V was shortened by 0 bases and J by 2 bases, with 9 bases between the two germline ends. CDR3 length: 14 amino acids. Per the germline V gene, CDR1 is SGDLS and CDR2 is YYNGEE. This chain's CDR3 is CASSVDMGPYEQYF. The CDR3 bases are TGTGCCAGCAGCGTAGATATGGGTCCCTACGAGCAGTACTTC.

This chain links TRBV30 with TRBJ2-3; D unresolved. There are 13 residues in the CDR3. Germline lookup yields CDR1 GTSNPN and CDR2 SVGIG (reference sequence). Trimming removed 3 bases at V and 5 bases at J, with 12 bases between. The CDR3 reads CAWSSYRGDTQYF. The CDR3, as DNA: TGTGCCTGGAGCTCCTACAGAGGAGATACGCAGTATTTT.